The 4 T cell receptor beta chains listed next were all sequenced from one sample in a study of blood T cell repertoires in COVID-19. Only in-frame clones appear in the TCRdb table, and some are missing; sequencing was by immunoSEQ multiplex PCR. In the table there are about 51,000 clones, 86% of which are singletons. Sequenced: peripheral blood. These receptors were taken from a man between 60 and 75 years old with acute or convalescent COVID-19.

The chain couples TRBV12-5 to TRBJ1-1; D may be TRBD1 (6 bases). The V end lost 4 bases, the J end lost 6 bases, and 12 bases lay between the germline ends. There are 13 residues in the CDR3. Germline loops: CDR1 LGHNT, CDR2 FRNRAP. The CDR3 sequence: CASGSWGGPEAFF. The CDR3 bases are TGTGCTAGTGGTTCCTGGGGGGGGCCTGAAGCTTTCTTT.

This chain links TRBV12-3 or TRBV12-4 with TRBJ2-5; a weak D match, TRBD2 (5 bases). Trimming left V 3 bases short and J 7 bases short, with 6 bases between. CDR3 length equals 11 residues. The CDR3 protein is CASSFEGTQYF. The DNA of the CDR3 is TGTGCCAGCAGTTTCGAGGGGACCCAGTACTTC.

The rearrangement joins TRBV7-6 to TRBJ2-3, with 10 bases that match TRBD2. The J segment lost 5 bases and the V segment lost 2 bases, leaving 4 bases of the junction unmatched. The CDR3 is 15 amino acids. Germline CDR1 is SGHVS and CDR2 is FNYEAQ. Here the CDR3 DNA reads TGTGCCAGCAGCTTAAGCGGGGGGGCGGTAGATACGCAGTATTTT. It is translated as CASSLSGGAVDTQYF.

This chain links TRBV10-3 with TRBJ1-2; D gene unclear. The germline V gene encodes CDR1 ENHRY and CDR2 SYGVKD. Trimming removed 6 bases from V and 0 bases from J, with 11 bases in between. This CDR3 is 14 amino acids long. CDR3 sequence: CAISDRSANYGYTF. The CDR3 DNA sequence: TGTGCCATCAGCGACCGGAGTGCTAACTATGGCTACACCTTC.